Each of the 32 T cell receptor beta chains below was sequenced from the same sample in a study of blood T cell repertoires in COVID-19. Libraries were prepared by immunoSEQ multiplex PCR; TCRdb keeps only in-frame clonotypes and omits some of them. The table shows approximately 30,000 clones, with approximately 90% occurring only once. The sequenced sample consisted of peripheral blood. These receptors all stem from a human donor in a cohort sampled during active COVID-19.

This clone was counted only a few times. V and J are TRBV5-6 and TRBJ1-5; 7 bases align to TRBD1. This CDR3 has 14 residues. With V trimmed by 2 bases and J by 5 bases, 4 bases remained unmatched. Per germline, CDR1 SGHDT and CDR2 YYEEEE. CDR3 region: CASSLRQGHQPQHF. CDR3 DNA: TGTGCCAGCAGCTTAAGACAGGGTCATCAGCCCCAGCATTTT.

V usage is TRBV6-2 or TRBV6-3 and J usage is TRBJ2-1; the match to TRBD2 covers 7 bases. After removal of 0 bases from V and 2 bases from J, the junction contained 7 bases not matched to a gene. CDR1 and CDR2 (germline): MNHEY, SVGEGT. This CDR3 is built from 17 residues. CDR3 DNA sequence: TGTGCCAGCAGTTACTCTTTGGGCGGGAGCCCCTACAATGAGCAGTTCTTC. Protein: CASSYSLGGSPYNEQFF.

The chain uses TRBV11-1 and TRBJ2-7, with D unclear. Germline CDR1 reads SGHAT; CDR2 reads FQDESV (reference sequence). Trimming pared 5 bases from V and 5 bases from J, leaving 7 bases between. The CDR3 extends over 11 amino acids. The CDR3 DNA follows: TGTGCCAGCAGCCAAGCCCACGAGCAGTACTTC. Translating gives CASSQAHEQYF. Using reference TRBV11-1 and TRBJ2-7 for the parts outside the CDR3, the full variable domain is EAEVAQSPRYKITEKSQAVAFWCDPISGHATLYWYRQILGQGPELLVQFQDESVVDDSQLPKDRFSAERLKGVDSTLKIQPAELGDSAMYLCASSQAHEQYFGPGTRLTVT.

This clone has only a few counts. The chain recombines TRBV10-3 with TRBJ2-7; 11 nucleotides line up with TRBD2. Germline CDR1 is ENHRY and CDR2 is SYGVKD. Trimming cost V 4 bases and J 1 base; bases outside gene matches: 6. The CDR3 is 16 amino acids. For the CDR3, the DNA is TGTGCCATCAGTGGTAGCGGGGGGGCCATTTCCTACGAGCAGTACTTC. It yields the protein CAISGSGGAISYEQYF.

This rearrangement joins TRBV19 to TRBJ1-2; no reliable D call. CDR3 size: 13 residues. Trimming removed 5 bases from V and 1 base from J, with 8 bases in between. Looked up from germline, CDR1 is LNHDA and CDR2 is SQIVND (reference sequence). The CDR3, as DNA: TGTGCCAGTAGTCTCCGGTTTAACTATGGCTACACCTTC. Its protein is CASSLRFNYGYTF.

The chain couples TRBV7-2 to TRBJ2-2; D is uncertain. Germline V gene sequence: CDR1 SGHTA, CDR2 FQGNSA. V was shortened by 2 bases and J by 4 bases, with 17 bases between the two germline ends. The CDR3 contains 17 residues. The CDR3 nucleotides are TGTGCCAGCAGCTTAATCCAATGGGCGACGAGCACCGGGGAGCTGTTTTTT. Protein: CASSLIQWATSTGELFF.

V and J are TRBV11-1 and TRBJ2-7, with TRBD2 identical over 9 bases. J was trimmed by 0 bases and V by 5 bases; bases with no gene match: 2. This CDR3 is built from 14 residues. From germline, CDR1 is SGHAT and CDR2 FQDESV (reference sequence). Here the CDR3 reads CASSLSGSSYEQYF. Written as DNA, the CDR3 is TGTGCCAGCAGCCTTAGCGGGAGCTCCTACGAGCAGTACTTC. The full variable domain, completed using reference TRBV11-1 and TRBJ2-7, is EAEVAQSPRYKITEKSQAVAFWCDPISGHATLYWYRQILGQGPELLVQFQDESVVDDSQLPKDRFSAERLKGVDSTLKIQPAELGDSAMYLCASSLSGSSYEQYFGPGTRLTVT.

CDR3 amino acids: CSVAQGLGTQYF. DNA for the CDR3: TGCAGCGTTGCGCAGGGGTTGGGGACCCAGTACTTC. The chain recombines TRBV29-1 with TRBJ2-5, with a tentative D call TRBD1 (6 bases). Germline V gene data show CDR1 as SQVTM and CDR2 as ANQGSEA. Trimming left V 4 bases short and J 7 bases short, with 13 bases between. The CDR3 extends over 12 amino acids.

This chain links TRBV6-4 with TRBJ1-6; 9 positions match TRBD1. Losses at the gene ends were 8 bases for V and 9 bases for J; bases not matched to a gene: 5. Germline V gene lookup returns CDR1 MRHNA and CDR2 SNTAGT. The CDR3 has 13 amino acids. CDR3 sequence (DNA): TGTGCCAGCTTACAGGGGGCTGGTTCACCCCTCCACTTT. Its translation: CASLQGAGSPLHF.

This clone was counted between two and nine times. The chain combines TRBV28 with TRBJ1-2; D might be TRBD1 (5 bases). CDR1 is MDHEN and CDR2 is SYDVKM in the germline V gene. The CDR3 has 14 amino acids. V dropped 5 bases and J dropped 8 bases, with 18 bases sitting between them. CDR3 sequence (DNA): TGTGCCAGCAGTCCCCGCGGGGCGAGGAGGGGCTACACCTTC. Translation gives CASSPRGARRGYTF.

The CDR3 loop is CATSRDVSDYGYTF. DNA for the CDR3: TGTGCCACCAGCAGAGATGTAAGCGACTATGGCTACACCTTC. This chain joins TRBV15 and TRBJ1-2; D gene ambiguous. The CDR3 totals 14 residues. Germline-derived CDR1 and CDR2 are LNHNV and YYDKDF (reference sequence). The V and J ends lost 0 bases and 3 bases respectively, with 8 bases between them. The full variable domain, in which reference TRBV15 and TRBJ1-2 provide the parts outside the CDR3, is DAMVIQNPRYQVTQFGKPVTLSCSQTLNHNVMYWYQQKSSQAPKLLFHYYDKDFNNEADTPDNFQSRRPNTSFCFLDIRSPGLGDTAMYLCATSRDVSDYGYTFGSGTRLTVV.

The chain uses TRBV10-3 and TRBJ2-3, with a tentative D call TRBD2 (6 bases). Trimming left V 11 bases short and J 2 bases short, with 17 bases between. The CDR3 consists of 14 residues. From germline, CDR1 is ENHRY and CDR2 SYGVKD. The CDR3: CASGAAGTTDTQYF. CDR3 bases: TGTGCCTCCGGGGCAGCGGGCACCACAGATACGCAGTATTTT.

The V call is TRBV20-1, the J call TRBJ2-1; tentatively, D is TRBD2 (6 bases). CDR1 and CDR2 from the germline V gene are DFQATT and SNEGSKA (reference sequence). The germline V and J ends were trimmed by 6 bases and 5 bases, with 8 bases remaining between them. This CDR3 region has 11 residues. CDR3 DNA: TGCAGTGCGTTAGCGGACAATGAGCAGTTCTTC. Protein: CSALADNEQFF.

The CDR3 DNA reads TGTGCCAGCTCACCCGACAGTAAGAACTATGGCTACACCTTC. This codes for CASSPDSKNYGYTF. This chain links TRBV18 with TRBJ1-2, with TRBD1 as a possible D gene (5 bases). The V end lost 3 bases, the J end lost 2 bases, and 10 bases lay between the germline ends. This CDR3 has 14 residues. From germline, CDR1 is KGHSH and CDR2 LQKENI.

CDR3: CASSQDKGAGSPLHF. The CDR3 DNA reads TGCGCCAGCAGCCAAGATAAGGGGGCGGGTTCACCCCTCCACTTT. The rearrangement links TRBV4-1 to TRBJ1-6; 7 bases line up with TRBD1. Germline V lookup: CDR1 MGHRA, CDR2 YSYEKL. After removal of 0 bases from V and 9 bases from J, the junction contained 5 bases not matched to a gene. CDR3 size: 15 residues.

The J gene is TRBJ2-7, the V gene TRBV5-8; D is undetermined. The V and J ends lost 2 bases and 2 bases respectively, with 8 bases between them. The CDR3 runs 13 residues. Germline values: CDR1 SGHTS, CDR2 YDEGEE. CDR3 sequence reads: CASSFDTTYEQYF. In nucleotides, the CDR3 is TGTGCCAGCAGCTTCGATACTACCTACGAGCAGTACTTC.

The gene calls are TRBV20-1 and TRBJ1-1, with 8 bases identical to TRBD1. Per the germline V gene, CDR1 is DFQATT and CDR2 is SNEGSKA (reference sequence). After removal of 6 bases from V and 4 bases from J, the junction contained 13 bases not matched to a gene. CDR3 length equals 15 residues. This CDR3 is CSASTTGQGRTEAFF. In nucleotides, the CDR3 is TGCAGTGCAAGTACCACAGGACAGGGACGCACTGAAGCTTTCTTT.

V usage is TRBV6-5 and J usage is TRBJ2-5; D is perhaps TRBD1 (5 bases). The V gene's germline CDR1 is MNHEY and CDR2 SVGAGI. Trimming removed 4 bases at V and 3 bases at J, with 12 bases between. The CDR3 sequence is 14 residues long. In DNA, the CDR3 is TGTGCCAGCAGTTCCGTGGGGCTTGAAGAGACCCAGTACTTC. The encoded protein is CASSSVGLEETQYF.

This sequence joins TRBV7-9 and TRBJ2-3; possibly TRBD2 for D (7 bases). Germline V gene lookup returns CDR1 SEHNR and CDR2 FQNEAQ (reference sequence). The CDR3 consists of 15 residues. V was clipped by 3 bases and J by 6 bases, with 16 bases between them. The CDR3 nucleotides are TGTGCCAGCAGCTTCAGGGGAGCGGGACTGGATACGCAGTATTTT. Its translation is CASSFRGAGLDTQYF.

This clone was counted a single time. The chain combines TRBV9 with TRBJ2-5, with 12 bases lining up with TRBD2. V was pared by 4 bases and J by 2 bases, with 3 bases of the junction left unmatched. Germline CDR1 is SGDLS and CDR2 is YYNGEE. CDR3 length: 15 residues. CDR3 coding DNA: TGTGCCAGCAGCACCGGGACTAGCGGGCAAGAGACCCAGTACTTC. It encodes CASSTGTSGQETQYF.

Here the CDR3 reads CASHAGPRGNTIYF. As DNA, the CDR3 is TGTGCCAGTCACGCGGGACCGCGGGGAAACACCATATATTTT. The chain uses TRBV19 and TRBJ1-3; D is perhaps TRBD1 (5 bases). CDR3 length: 14 amino acids. The V gene's germline CDR1 is LNHDA and CDR2 SQIVND (reference sequence). Trimming cost V 8 bases and J 4 bases, with 15 bases left between them.

J is TRBJ1-1 and V is TRBV5-1, with D possibly TRBD1 on 5 matching bases. The CDR3 is 13 amino acids. Trimming pared 0 bases from V and 11 bases from J, leaving 14 bases between. The V gene's germline CDR1 is SGHRS and CDR2 YFSETQ. CDR3 protein: CASSLADRSSAFF. Here the CDR3 DNA reads TGCGCCAGCAGCTTGGCCGACAGATCTTCGGCTTTCTTT.

The genes are TRBV24-1 and TRBJ2-1; no definite D call. The CDR3 extends over 13 amino acids. Trimming removed 1 base from V and 9 bases from J, with 9 bases in between. Germline V gives CDR1 KGHDR, CDR2 SFDVKD. The CDR3 loop is CATSDFGDSEQFF. DNA of the CDR3: TGTGCCACCAGTGATTTTGGAGATTCTGAGCAGTTCTTC.

J is TRBJ2-5 and V is TRBV5-1; no reliable D call. V lost 3 bases to trimming and J lost 5 bases, with 5 bases between them. The CDR3 runs 11 residues. In germline, CDR1 is SGHRS, CDR2 YFSETQ. DNA of the CDR3: TGCGCCAGCAGCTCCGCGGAGACCCAGTACTTC. It is translated as CASSSAETQYF.

This clone appeared a single time. The chain has TRBV4-1 and TRBJ1-2; 10 bases map to TRBD1. V shed 1 base, J shed 2 bases, and the junction held 1 base outside the gene matches. CDR3 length: 15 amino acids. Germline assignment: CDR1 MGHRA and CDR2 YSYEKL. Here the CDR3 reads CASSQGQGANYGYTF. The CDR3 DNA reads as TGCGCCAGCAGCCAAGGACAGGGGGCAAACTATGGCTACACCTTC.

The rearrangement uses TRBV18 and TRBJ2-3, with a possible D match to TRBD1 (6 bases). The germline V gene has CDR1 KGHSH and CDR2 LQKENI. The V end was cut by 3 bases, the J end by 4 bases, with 17 bases between. This CDR3 has 16 amino acids. DNA of the CDR3: TGTGCCAGCTCACCCCCCCAGGGGATCGTTGCAGATACGCAGTATTTT. Residues: CASSPPQGIVADTQYF.

The DNA of the CDR3 is TGTGCCAGTAGTATGGGCCCGGGGGTCATGAACACTGAAGCTTTCTTT. Translating gives CASSMGPGVMNTEAFF. This chain links TRBV19 with TRBJ1-1; tentatively, D is TRBD1 (5 bases). Trimming took 3 bases from V and 0 from J, leaving 14 bases between them. The CDR3 spans 16 residues. CDR1 LNHDA and CDR2 SQIVND come from the germline V gene (reference sequence).

This sequence joins TRBV7-2 and TRBJ2-7; D possibly corresponds to TRBD2 (5 bases). The CDR3 runs to 13 residues. The V gene's germline CDR1 is SGHTA and CDR2 FQGNSA. Trimming cost V 5 bases and J 3 bases, with 11 bases left between them. CDR3 residues: CASSPGLFYEQYF. The CDR3 DNA follows: TGTGCCAGCAGCCCTGGACTTTTCTACGAGCAGTACTTC.

The CDR3 here is CASSFGLAGEGNTGELFF. The CDR3 nucleotides are TGCGCCAGCAGCTTCGGGCTAGCGGGAGAAGGGAACACCGGGGAGCTGTTTTTT. The chain joins TRBV5-1 to TRBJ2-2, with 10 bases matching TRBD2. This CDR3 comprises 18 residues. In germline, CDR1 is SGHRS, CDR2 YFSETQ. The J segment lost 1 base and the V segment lost 2 bases, leaving 8 bases of the junction unmatched. The full variable domain, completed using reference TRBV5-1 and TRBJ2-2, is KAGVTQTPRYLIKTRGQQVTLSCSPISGHRSVSWYQQTPGQGLQFLFEYFSETQRNKGNFPGRFSGRQFSNSRSEMNVSTLELGDSALYLCASSFGLAGEGNTGELFFGEGSRLTVL.

V gene TRBV15 combines with J gene TRBJ1-5; no clear D. V was pared by 0 bases and J by 4 bases, with 19 bases between. Looked up from germline, CDR1 is LNHNV and CDR2 is YYDKDF (reference sequence). The CDR3 has 18 residues. The CDR3 nucleotides read TGTGCCACCAGCAGAGATTTGGCTTCGGGGAGGGCTAATCAGCCCCAGCATTTT. Residues: CATSRDLASGRANQPQHF.

The chain employs TRBV4-3 and TRBJ1-6; the D is unclear. Germline CDR1 LGHNA, CDR2 YSLEER. Trimming removed 7 bases from V and 3 bases from J, with 7 bases in between. This CDR3 has 13 amino acids. Here the CDR3 reads CASNRDYNSPLHF. CDR3 DNA sequence: TGCGCCAGCAACCGCGACTATAATTCACCCCTCCACTTT.

V and J are TRBV28 and TRBJ2-3; D is perhaps TRBD1 (5 bases). Germline-derived CDR1 and CDR2 are MDHEN and SYDVKM. V was clipped by 5 bases and J by 7 bases, with 7 bases between them. This CDR3 has 11 amino acids. The CDR3 reads CASSDRNTQYF. The CDR3 DNA is TGTGCCAGCAGTGACAGAAATACGCAGTATTTT.